This T cell receptor (beta chain) was retrieved from a study of early T cells in non-severe SARS-CoV-2 infection. Overall study: Unsorted whole-blood RNA was sequenced in bulk, leaving chains unpaired.

The table lists this clonotype with a few counts. Antigen specificity is unknown. This CDR3 has 14 residues. Trimming stripped 5 bases from V and 2 bases from J, with 14 bases between. Per germline, CDR1 DFQATT and CDR2 SNEGSKA (reference sequence). Individual cDNA molecules received unique molecular identifiers. TCRdb itself ran the 5' RACE reads through MiXCR, one entry per CDR3 protein. The sample has 79,000 or so distinct CDR3 sequences, 10% to 15% seen once. The study's findings and limits: CD4 and private specificities were missed by VDJdb matching, which favored anti-spike CD8 responses.

The sequence was collected from an adult who was a healthcare worker with PCR-confirmed SARS-CoV-2 infection or an uninfected control (not recorded which). Sample: whole blood. The chain uses TRBV20-1 and TRBJ2-3, with D maybe TRBD1 (6 bases). CDR3 sequence: CSAPIQGYTDTQYF. The CDR3 region has the DNA TGCAGTGCTCCAATCCAGGGGTACACAGATACGCAGTATTTT.